This T cell receptor beta chain was found in a study of OX40 agonist ivuxolimab in advanced cancers. Germline CDR1 reads SEHNR; CDR2 reads FQNEAQ (reference sequence). This CDR3 spans 15 amino acids. V was clipped by 4 bases and J by 7 bases, with 19 bases between them. This clone was found a few times. Clones were read by immunoSEQ multiplex PCR, and TCRdb kept only the in-frame ones, dropping some. The sample lists tens of thousands of clones, approximately 90% occurring once. This sequence originates from an adult with an advanced solid tumor such as melanoma, head and neck, liver or kidney cancer. Sequenced material: CD4+ or CD8+ T cells sorted from blood, taken in a trial of the OX40 agonist ivuxolimab. V gene TRBV7-9 combines with J gene TRBJ1-2; D possibly corresponds to TRBD1 (5 bases). The CDR3 DNA is TGTGCCAGCAGCTCGAGGGAAGGGGTGCCCTTTGGCTACACCTTC. Residues: CASSSREGVPFGYTF.